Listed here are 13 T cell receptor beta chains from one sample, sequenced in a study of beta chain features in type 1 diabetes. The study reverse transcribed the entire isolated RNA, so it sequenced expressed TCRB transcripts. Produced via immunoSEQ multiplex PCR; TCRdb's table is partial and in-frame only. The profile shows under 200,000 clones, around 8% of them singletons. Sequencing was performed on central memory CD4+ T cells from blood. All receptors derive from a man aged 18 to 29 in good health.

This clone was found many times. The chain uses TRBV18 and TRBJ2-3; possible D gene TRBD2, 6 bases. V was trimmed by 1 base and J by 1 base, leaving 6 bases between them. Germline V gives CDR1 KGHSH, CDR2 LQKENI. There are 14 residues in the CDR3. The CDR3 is CASSPLAGTDTQYF. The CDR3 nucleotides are TGTGCCAGCTCACCACTAGCGGGCACAGATACGCAGTATTTT.

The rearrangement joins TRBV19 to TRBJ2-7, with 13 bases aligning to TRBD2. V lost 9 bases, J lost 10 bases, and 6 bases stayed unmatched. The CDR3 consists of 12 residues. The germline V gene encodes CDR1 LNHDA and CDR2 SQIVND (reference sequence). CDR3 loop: CASGLAGENQYF. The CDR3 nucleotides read TGTGCCAGCGGACTAGCGGGAGAGAACCAGTACTTC. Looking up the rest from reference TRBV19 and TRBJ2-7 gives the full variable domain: DGGITQSPKYLFRKEGQNVTLSCEQNLNHDAMYWYRQDPGQGLRLIYYSQIVNDFQKGDIAEGYSVSREKKESFPLTVTSAQKNPTAFYLCASGLAGENQYFGPGTRLTVT.

The CDR3 DNA is TGTGCCAGCAGACCACTTAGGAGGGACTCTGAAGCTTTCTTT. Protein: CASRPLRRDSEAFF. V and J are TRBV11-2 and TRBJ1-1, with D tentatively TRBD1 (5 bases). CDR3 length equals 14 residues. With 6 bases removed from V and 6 bases from J, the gap between germline ends came to 17 bases. The germline CDR1 and CDR2 sequences are SGHAT and FQNNGV.

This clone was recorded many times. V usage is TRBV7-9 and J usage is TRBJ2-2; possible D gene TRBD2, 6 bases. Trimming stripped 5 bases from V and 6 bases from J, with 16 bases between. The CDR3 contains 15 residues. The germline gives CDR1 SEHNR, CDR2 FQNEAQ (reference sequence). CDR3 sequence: CASSNRAGGPGELFF. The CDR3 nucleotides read TGTGCCAGCAGCAACCGGGCCGGGGGTCCCGGGGAGCTGTTTTTT.

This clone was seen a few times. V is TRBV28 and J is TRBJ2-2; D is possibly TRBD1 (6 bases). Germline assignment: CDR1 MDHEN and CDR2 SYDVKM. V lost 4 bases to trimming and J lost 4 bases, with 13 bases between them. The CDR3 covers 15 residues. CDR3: CASSSPGHLTGELFF. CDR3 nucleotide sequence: TGTGCCAGCAGTTCCCCGGGACATCTCACCGGGGAGCTGTTTTTT.

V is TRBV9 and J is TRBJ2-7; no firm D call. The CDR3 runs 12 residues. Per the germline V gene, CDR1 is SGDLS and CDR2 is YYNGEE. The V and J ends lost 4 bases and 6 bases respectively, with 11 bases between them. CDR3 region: CASSQLEAEQYF. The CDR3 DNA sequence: TGTGCCAGCAGCCAATTAGAAGCCGAGCAGTACTTC.

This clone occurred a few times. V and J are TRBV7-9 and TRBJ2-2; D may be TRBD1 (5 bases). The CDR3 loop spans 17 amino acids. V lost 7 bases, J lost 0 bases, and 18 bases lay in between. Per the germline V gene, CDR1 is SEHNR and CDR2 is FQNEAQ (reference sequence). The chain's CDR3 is CASTSGAGQSNTGELFF. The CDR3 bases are TGTGCCAGCACCTCTGGAGCCGGACAATCGAACACCGGGGAGCTGTTTTTT. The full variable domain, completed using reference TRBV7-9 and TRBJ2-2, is DTGVSQNPRHKITKRGQNVTFRCDPISEHNRLYWYRQTLGQGPEFLTYFQNEAQLEKSRLLSDRFSAERPKGSFSTLEIQRTEQGDSAMYLCASTSGAGQSNTGELFFGEGSRLTVL.

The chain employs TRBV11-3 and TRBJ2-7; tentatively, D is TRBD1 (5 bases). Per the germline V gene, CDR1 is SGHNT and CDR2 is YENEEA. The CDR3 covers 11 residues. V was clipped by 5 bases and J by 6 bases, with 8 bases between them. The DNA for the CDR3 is TGTGCCAGCAGCCAGGGCGGCGAGCAGTACTTC. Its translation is CASSQGGEQYF.

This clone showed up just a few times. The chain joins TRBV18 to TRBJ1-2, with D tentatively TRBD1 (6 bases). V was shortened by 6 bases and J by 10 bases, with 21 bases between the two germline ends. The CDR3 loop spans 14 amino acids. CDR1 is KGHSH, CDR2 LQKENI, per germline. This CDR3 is CASSPPTGGSPYTF. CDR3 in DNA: TGTGCCAGCTCCCCTCCGACAGGCGGTTCCCCCTACACCTTC.

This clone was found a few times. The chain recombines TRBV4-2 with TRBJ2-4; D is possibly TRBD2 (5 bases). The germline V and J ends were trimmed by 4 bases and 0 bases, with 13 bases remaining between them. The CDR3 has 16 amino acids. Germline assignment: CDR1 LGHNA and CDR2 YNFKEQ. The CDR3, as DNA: TGTGCCAGCAGCCGGGGAGCGGACGAAGCCAAAAACATTCAGTACTTC. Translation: CASSRGADEAKNIQYF.

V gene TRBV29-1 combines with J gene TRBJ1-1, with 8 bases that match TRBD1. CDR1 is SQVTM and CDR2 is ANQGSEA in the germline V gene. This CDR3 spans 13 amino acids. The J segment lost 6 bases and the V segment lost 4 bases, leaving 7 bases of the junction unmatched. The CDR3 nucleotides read TGCAGCGTTGCGACAGGGGCCCTCCCTGAAGCTTTCTTT. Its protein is CSVATGALPEAFF.

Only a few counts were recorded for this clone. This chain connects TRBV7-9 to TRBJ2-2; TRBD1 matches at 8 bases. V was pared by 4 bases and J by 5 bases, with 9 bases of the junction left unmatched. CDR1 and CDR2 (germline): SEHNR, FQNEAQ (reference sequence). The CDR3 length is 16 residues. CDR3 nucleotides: TGTGCCAGCAGCTCACCTTGGACAGGGATTACCGGGGAGCTGTTTTTT. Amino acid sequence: CASSSPWTGITGELFF.

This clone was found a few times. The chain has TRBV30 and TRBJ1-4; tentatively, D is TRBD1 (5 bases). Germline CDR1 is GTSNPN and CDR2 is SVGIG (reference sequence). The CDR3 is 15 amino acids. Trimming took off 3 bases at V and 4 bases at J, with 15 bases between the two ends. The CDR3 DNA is TGTGCCTGGAGCCCCACCCGGGGGTTTAATGAAAAACTGTTTTTT. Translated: CAWSPTRGFNEKLFF. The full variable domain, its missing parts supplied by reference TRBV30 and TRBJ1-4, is SQTIHQWPATLVQPVGSPLSLECTVEGTSNPNLYWYRQAAGRGLQLLFYSVGIGQISSEVPQNLSASRPQDRQFILSSKKLLLSDSGFYLCAWSPTRGFNEKLFFGSGTQLSVL.